One and the same sample provided the 27 T cell receptor beta chains below, sequenced in a study of shared clonotypes between healthy human individuals. Produced via immunoSEQ multiplex PCR; TCRdb's table is partial and in-frame only. The sample consists of some 2,500,000 clones, around 93% of them appearing once. Specimen: naive CD4+ T cells from PBMCs. Subset: CD45RA+ positively selected. Receptors were obtained from a man between 18 and 35 years old in good health. Some clones in this sample may be carry-over from other donors' samples.

Concerning this clone: The sample holds other DNA sequences that translate to the same CDR3. The V call is TRBV5-1, the J call TRBJ2-3; 7 positions match TRBD2. This CDR3 contains 15 residues. Germline V gene lookup returns CDR1 SGHRS and CDR2 YFSETQ. After removal of 0 bases from V and 3 bases from J, the junction contained 4 bases not matched to a gene. The CDR3 region has the DNA TGCGCCAGCAGCTTGGGCCCGGGAGGTACAGATACGCAGTATTTT. It translates to CASSLGPGGTDTQYF.

The V gene is TRBV5-1, the J gene TRBJ2-3; D is unresolved. CDR1 is SGHRS, CDR2 YFSETQ, per germline. CDR3 length equals 15 residues. The germline V and J ends were trimmed by 1 base and 0 bases, with 9 bases remaining between them. The CDR3 DNA follows: TGCGCCAGCAGCTTGTCTTTCTCTAGCACAGATACGCAGTATTTT. It is translated as CASSLSFSSTDTQYF. Full variable domain (missing parts from reference TRBV5-1 and TRBJ2-3): KAGVTQTPRYLIKTRGQQVTLSCSPISGHRSVSWYQQTPGQGLQFLFEYFSETQRNKGNFPGRFSGRQFSNSRSEMNVSTLELGDSALYLCASSLSFSSTDTQYFGPGTRLTVL.

This rearrangement joins TRBV2 to TRBJ1-3; maybe TRBD1 (6 bases). Trimming pared 4 bases from V and 1 base from J, leaving 14 bases between. The CDR3 totals 16 residues. Germline V gene data show CDR1 as SNHLY and CDR2 as FYNNEI. For the CDR3, the DNA is TGTGCCAGCAGTGTCAGCAAGGACAGTTCTGGAAACACCATATATTTT. Protein product: CASSVSKDSSGNTIYF.

The chain links TRBV29-1 to TRBJ2-7; maybe TRBD1 (6 bases). Trimming shortened V by 5 bases and J by 3 bases, and 14 bases separated the two germline ends. Germline CDR1 reads SQVTM; CDR2 reads ANQGSEA. This CDR3 has 13 amino acids. The CDR3: CSVSGHGYYEQYF. Written as DNA, the CDR3 is TGCAGCGTTTCGGGACATGGATACTACGAGCAGTACTTC.

The J gene is TRBJ1-1, the V gene TRBV5-1, with 7 bases that match TRBD1. The germline V gene has CDR1 SGHRS and CDR2 YFSETQ. This CDR3 has 15 residues. V lost 3 bases to trimming and J lost 1 base; unmatched junction nucleotides: 6. The CDR3 here is CASSWTGTGNTEAFF. The CDR3 coding sequence is TGCGCCAGCAGCTGGACAGGAACCGGGAACACTGAAGCTTTCTTT.

The chain joins TRBV25-1 to TRBJ1-4; perhaps TRBD1 as D (6 bases). CDR1 is MGHDK and CDR2 is SYGVNS in the germline V gene. The CDR3 contains 15 residues. The V gene lost 4 bases and the J gene lost 10 bases, with 19 bases spanning the gap. CDR3 loop: CASSGAGASEGKLFF. As DNA, the CDR3 is TGTGCCAGCAGTGGGGCGGGGGCTTCGGAGGGAAAACTGTTTTTT.

This rearrangement joins TRBV25-1 to TRBJ1-5; D is possibly TRBD1 (5 bases). Germline loops: CDR1 MGHDK, CDR2 SYGVNS. V lost 3 bases and J 4 bases, leaving 10 bases between the germline ends. This CDR3 is built from 14 residues. The CDR3 nucleotides read TGTGCCAGCAGTGAGTACAGGAAGAATCAGCCCCAGCATTTT. Translating it yields CASSEYRKNQPQHF.

About this clone: The same CDR3 can be traced to other DNA sequences in this sample. CDR3 in DNA: TGCGCCAGCAGTGAGGGGGGACAGGGGGAGACCCAGTACTTC. Translated, it gives CASSEGGQGETQYF. This rearrangement joins TRBV10-1 to TRBJ2-5, with 10 bases identical to TRBD1. This CDR3 contains 14 residues. Per the germline V gene, CDR1 is WNHNN and CDR2 is SYGVQD (reference sequence). V shed 2 bases, J shed 5 bases, and the junction held 2 bases outside the gene matches.

Only a few counts were recorded for this clone. CDR3 in DNA: TGTGCCAGCAGCTTTCCGGAGGGTGGGGCTTTCTTT. This encodes CASSFPEGGAFF. This sequence joins TRBV5-4 and TRBJ1-1, with D hard to call. V was pared by 2 bases and J by 11 bases, with 13 bases between. The CDR3 is made up of 12 amino acids. CDR1 and CDR2 (germline): SGHNT, YYREEE (reference sequence).

There are a few counts of this clone. This sequence joins TRBV19 and TRBJ1-5, with D perhaps matching TRBD1 (6 bases). V lost 4 bases and J 0 bases, leaving 10 bases between the germline ends. This CDR3 contains 15 residues. CDR1 is LNHDA and CDR2 is SQIVND in the germline V gene (reference sequence). The CDR3 is CASSTPGVSNQPQHF. CDR3 sequence (DNA): TGTGCCAGTAGTACCCCAGGGGTTAGCAATCAGCCCCAGCATTTT.

V is TRBV10-3 and J is TRBJ2-7; no clear D gene. V lost 5 bases and J lost 0, with 11 bases in between. The CDR3 is 14 amino acids. Germline V lookup: CDR1 ENHRY, CDR2 SYGVKD. CDR3 sequence: CAISPDGPSYEQYF. The DNA for the CDR3 is TGTGCCATCAGTCCGGACGGACCCTCCTACGAGCAGTACTTC.

The count of this clone is one. J is TRBJ2-3 and V is TRBV6-6; 10 bases line up with TRBD1. CDR3 length: 15 residues. Germline V gene data show CDR1 as MNHNY and CDR2 as SVGAGI (reference sequence). V was pared by 5 bases and J by 5 bases, with 7 bases of the junction left unmatched. The CDR3 bases are TGTGCCAGCAGTAGACCGGGACAGGGGAAAGATACGCAGTATTTT. It codes for CASSRPGQGKDTQYF.

The CDR3 sequence: CASEVTQTGYTF. The CDR3 DNA follows: TGTGCCAGCGAAGTGACACAGACGGGCTACACCTTC. This chain connects TRBV2 to TRBJ1-2; no definite D call. Trimming took 8 bases from V and 8 from J, leaving 15 bases between them. Germline lookup yields CDR1 SNHLY and CDR2 FYNNEI. This CDR3 region has 12 residues.

This clone showed up just a few times. The chain has TRBV6-1 and TRBJ1-1; D ambiguous. V lost 2 bases and J lost 1, with 8 bases in between. Germline CDR1 and CDR2: MNHNS and SASEGT. The CDR3 has 14 amino acids. The CDR3 nucleotides read TGTGCCAGCAGTGAACGGGAAAAGAACACTGAAGCTTTCTTT. Amino acids: CASSEREKNTEAFF.

This clone was found once. The chain links TRBV5-1 to TRBJ1-1; 7 nucleotides align to TRBD1. CDR3 length equals 16 residues. Germline V gene lookup returns CDR1 SGHRS and CDR2 YFSETQ. Trimming took 4 bases from V and 0 from J; bases not matched to a gene: 9. This chain's CDR3 is CASSLRTGLLNTEAFF. DNA of the CDR3: TGCGCCAGCAGCCTAAGGACAGGCCTCTTGAACACTGAAGCTTTCTTT. The complete variable domain, with remaining parts taken from reference TRBV5-1 and TRBJ1-1, reads KAGVTQTPRYLIKTRGQQVTLSCSPISGHRSVSWYQQTPGQGLQFLFEYFSETQRNKGNFPGRFSGRQFSNSRSEMNVSTLELGDSALYLCASSLRTGLLNTEAFFGQGTRLTVV.

V usage is TRBV5-1 and J usage is TRBJ2-5; tentatively, D is TRBD1 (5 bases). V lost 0 bases to trimming and J lost 5 bases, with 11 bases between them. The germline V gene has CDR1 SGHRS and CDR2 YFSETQ. This CDR3 comprises 14 residues. CDR3 protein: CASSLAVGAETQYF. CDR3 nucleotides: TGCGCCAGCAGCTTGGCGGTAGGGGCTGAGACCCAGTACTTC.

The gene calls are TRBV7-3 and TRBJ2-1, with D maybe TRBD1 (7 bases). V dropped 0 bases and J dropped 8 bases, with 17 bases sitting between them. Germline lookup yields CDR1 SGHTA and CDR2 FQGTGA. This CDR3 is 16 amino acids long. CDR3 in DNA: TGTGCCAGCAGCTTAACCCCTCGGGGGACAGACTATGAGCAGTTCTTC. Protein product: CASSLTPRGTDYEQFF.

The chain links TRBV10-3 to TRBJ2-2, with D perhaps matching TRBD1 (6 bases). V dropped 10 bases and J dropped 4 bases, with 13 bases sitting between them. There are 13 residues in the CDR3. Germline V gene lookup returns CDR1 ENHRY and CDR2 SYGVKD. CDR3: CATRDTSTGELFF. The DNA of the CDR3 is TGTGCCACCCGGGACACCTCCACCGGGGAGCTGTTTTTT.

The chain links TRBV2 to TRBJ2-2; a possible D gene is TRBD2 (6 bases). The germline V gene encodes CDR1 SNHLY and CDR2 FYNNEI. This CDR3 contains 13 residues. V shed 8 bases and J shed 4 bases, with 11 bases lying between them. CDR3 sequence: CASELAGTGELFF. The CDR3 region has the DNA TGTGCCAGCGAACTAGCTGGCACCGGGGAGCTGTTTTTT.

About this clone itself: Other DNA sequences in this specimen translate into the identical CDR3. This chain connects TRBV5-4 to TRBJ2-3; a weak D match, TRBD1 (7 bases). The CDR3 extends over 13 amino acids. Trimming left V 4 bases short and J 6 bases short, with 12 bases between. Germline V gives CDR1 SGHNT, CDR2 YYREEE (reference sequence). The CDR3 DNA reads as TGTGCCAGCAGCCCAGGGGGGACGGATACGCAGTATTTT. It encodes CASSPGGTDTQYF.

The V gene is TRBV5-1, the J gene TRBJ1-2; D remains ambiguous. The CDR3 spans 15 residues. CDR1 and CDR2 from the germline V gene are SGHRS and YFSETQ. V was cut by 1 base and J by 8 bases, with 18 bases left in between. CDR3 DNA sequence: TGCGCCAGCAGCTTGAGTCCTGACCCGGGCTGGGGCTACACCTTC. Residues: CASSLSPDPGWGYTF. The whole variable domain, filled in from reference TRBV5-1 and TRBJ1-2, reads KAGVTQTPRYLIKTRGQQVTLSCSPISGHRSVSWYQQTPGQGLQFLFEYFSETQRNKGNFPGRFSGRQFSNSRSEMNVSTLELGDSALYLCASSLSPDPGWGYTFGSGTRLTVV.

V is TRBV5-5 and J is TRBJ2-5, with D possibly TRBD1 on 5 matching bases. The CDR3 runs to 13 residues. V lost 5 bases and J 5 bases, leaving 13 bases between the germline ends. The germline gives CDR1 SGHKS, CDR2 YYEKEE (reference sequence). The DNA for the CDR3 is TGTGCCAGCAGGGCAGGGCCCGGGGAGACCCAGTACTTC. Its protein is CASRAGPGETQYF.

The rearrangement links TRBV19 to TRBJ1-1; D unclear. This CDR3 comprises 17 residues. V was shortened by 7 bases and J by 0 bases, with 21 bases between the two germline ends. Germline assignment: CDR1 LNHDA and CDR2 SQIVND (reference sequence). Here the CDR3 DNA reads TGTGCCAGTACTAAGGCACTCATAAGCCCGGTGAACACTGAAGCTTTCTTT. This codes for CASTKALISPVNTEAFF.

On this clone itself: In the same sample, other DNA sequences code for this CDR3. The rearrangement uses TRBV5-1 and TRBJ1-2; no definite D call. Trimming cost V 0 bases and J 0 bases, with 6 bases left between them. Per germline, CDR1 SGHRS and CDR2 YFSETQ. This CDR3 contains 14 residues. Here the CDR3 reads CASSLEGANYGYTF. The CDR3 coding sequence is TGCGCCAGCAGCTTGGAAGGAGCTAACTATGGCTACACCTTC.

In this sample, this clone turned up once. The chain links TRBV18 to TRBJ1-4; D may be TRBD1 (6 bases). In germline, CDR1 is KGHSH, CDR2 LQKENI. Trimming took off 0 bases at V and 8 bases at J, with 13 bases between the two ends. The CDR3 consists of 15 residues. The CDR3 nucleotides read TGTGCCAGCTCACCACCCAGGGGAGGAGAGGAAAAACTGTTTTTT. The encoded protein is CASSPPRGGEEKLFF.

V is TRBV29-1 and J is TRBJ1-2; D unresolved. This CDR3 is 12 amino acids long. Per germline, CDR1 SQVTM and CDR2 ANQGSEA. V gave up 2 bases and J gave up 4 bases, with 8 bases separating them. CDR3 sequence reads: CSVEIRPYGYTF. In DNA, the CDR3 is TGCAGCGTTGAAATCCGCCCCTATGGCTACACCTTC. Variable domain in full (rest from reference TRBV29-1 and TRBJ1-2): SAVISQKPSRDICQRGTSLTIQCQVDSQVTMMFWYRQQPGQSLTLIATANQGSEATYESGFVIDKFPISRPNLTFSTLTVSNMSPEDSSIYLCSVEIRPYGYTFGSGTRLTVV.

The gene calls are TRBV6-5 and TRBJ2-7, with 8 nucleotides matching TRBD1. The V and J ends lost 2 bases and 2 bases, in that order; junction bases with no gene match: 8. The CDR3 length is 16 residues. Germline CDR1 is MNHEY and CDR2 is SVGAGI. This chain's CDR3 is CASSYRPDRGAYEQYF. CDR3 nucleotide sequence: TGTGCCAGCAGTTACCGCCCTGACAGGGGAGCCTACGAGCAGTACTTC.